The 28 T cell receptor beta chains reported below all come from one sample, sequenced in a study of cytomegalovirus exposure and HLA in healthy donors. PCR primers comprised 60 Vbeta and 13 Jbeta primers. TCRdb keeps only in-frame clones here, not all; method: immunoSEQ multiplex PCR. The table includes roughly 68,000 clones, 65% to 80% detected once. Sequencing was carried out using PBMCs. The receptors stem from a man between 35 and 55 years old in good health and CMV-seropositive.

The chain's CDR3 is CAWSVLMGGYTF. The CDR3 DNA reads as TGTGCCTGGAGTGTACTTATGGGCGGCTACACCTTC. The chain employs TRBV30 and TRBJ1-2; D remains unclear. The germline V gene encodes CDR1 GTSNPN and CDR2 SVGIG (reference sequence). V was pared by 0 bases and J by 8 bases, with 10 bases between. The CDR3 covers 12 residues.

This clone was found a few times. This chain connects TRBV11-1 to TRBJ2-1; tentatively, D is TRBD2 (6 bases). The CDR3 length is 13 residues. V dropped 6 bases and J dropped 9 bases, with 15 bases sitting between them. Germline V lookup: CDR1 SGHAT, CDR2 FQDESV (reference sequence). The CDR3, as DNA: TGTGCCAGCAGGCTCCATTCCGGGAGTGAGCAGTTCTTC. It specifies CASRLHSGSEQFF. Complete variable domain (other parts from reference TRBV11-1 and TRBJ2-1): EAEVAQSPRYKITEKSQAVAFWCDPISGHATLYWYRQILGQGPELLVQFQDESVVDDSQLPKDRFSAERLKGVDSTLKIQPAELGDSAMYLCASRLHSGSEQFFGPGTRLTVL.

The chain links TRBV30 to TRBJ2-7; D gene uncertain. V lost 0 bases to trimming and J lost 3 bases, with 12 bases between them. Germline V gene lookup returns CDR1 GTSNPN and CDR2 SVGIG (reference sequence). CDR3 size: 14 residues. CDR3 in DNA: TGTGCCTGGAGTGTAAGTGCTAGTCTCTACGAGCAGTACTTC. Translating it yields CAWSVSASLYEQYF.

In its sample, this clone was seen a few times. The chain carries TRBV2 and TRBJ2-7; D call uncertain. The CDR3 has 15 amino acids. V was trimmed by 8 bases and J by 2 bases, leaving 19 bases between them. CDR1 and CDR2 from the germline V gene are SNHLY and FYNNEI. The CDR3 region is CASGDLAETTYEQYF. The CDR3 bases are TGTGCCAGCGGAGACTTGGCAGAAACTACCTACGAGCAGTACTTC.

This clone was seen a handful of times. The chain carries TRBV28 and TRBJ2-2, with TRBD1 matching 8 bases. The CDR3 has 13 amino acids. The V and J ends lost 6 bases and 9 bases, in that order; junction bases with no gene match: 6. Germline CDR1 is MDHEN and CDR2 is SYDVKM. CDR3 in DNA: TGTGCCAGCAGCCCCCAGGGGGCCAGGGAGCTGTTTTTT. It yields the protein CASSPQGARELFF.

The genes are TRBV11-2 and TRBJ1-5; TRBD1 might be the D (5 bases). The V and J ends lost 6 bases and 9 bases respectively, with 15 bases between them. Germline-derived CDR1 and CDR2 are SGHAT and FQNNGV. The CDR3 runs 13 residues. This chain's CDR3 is CASRLTAQGPQHF. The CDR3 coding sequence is TGTGCCAGCAGATTGACAGCCCAGGGGCCCCAGCATTTT.

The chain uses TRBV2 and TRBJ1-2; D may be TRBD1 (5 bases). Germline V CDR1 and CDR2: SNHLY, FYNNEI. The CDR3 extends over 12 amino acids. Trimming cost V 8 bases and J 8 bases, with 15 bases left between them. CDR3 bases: TGTGCCAGCTCCGGGGGGGAGTTGGGCTACACCTTC. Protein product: CASSGGELGYTF.

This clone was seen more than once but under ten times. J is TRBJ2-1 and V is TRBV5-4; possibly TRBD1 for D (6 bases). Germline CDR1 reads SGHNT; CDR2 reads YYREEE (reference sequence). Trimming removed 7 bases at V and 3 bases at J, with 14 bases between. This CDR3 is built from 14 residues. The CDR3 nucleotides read TGTGCCAGCGCTTACCTACAGGGCTACAATGAGCAGTTCTTC. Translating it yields CASAYLQGYNEQFF.

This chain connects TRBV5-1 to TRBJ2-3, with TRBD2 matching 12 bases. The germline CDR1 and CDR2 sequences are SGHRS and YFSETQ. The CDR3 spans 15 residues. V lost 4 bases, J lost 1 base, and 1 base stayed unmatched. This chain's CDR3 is CASSPSGGGTDTQYF. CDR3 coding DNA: TGCGCCAGCAGCCCTAGCGGGGGGGGCACAGATACGCAGTATTTT.

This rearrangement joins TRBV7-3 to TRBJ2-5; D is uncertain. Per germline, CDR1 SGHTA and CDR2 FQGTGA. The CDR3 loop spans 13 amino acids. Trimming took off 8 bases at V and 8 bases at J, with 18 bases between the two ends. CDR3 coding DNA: TGTGCCAGCTCCCTCGGGTCATACAATACCCAGTACTTC. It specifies CASSLGSYNTQYF.

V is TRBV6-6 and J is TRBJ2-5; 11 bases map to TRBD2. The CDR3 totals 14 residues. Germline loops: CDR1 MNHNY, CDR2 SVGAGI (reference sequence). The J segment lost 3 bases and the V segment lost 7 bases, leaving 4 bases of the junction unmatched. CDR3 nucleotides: TGTGCCAGCAAAGCTAGCGGGGGGAAAGAGACCCAGTACTTC. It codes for CASKASGGKETQYF.

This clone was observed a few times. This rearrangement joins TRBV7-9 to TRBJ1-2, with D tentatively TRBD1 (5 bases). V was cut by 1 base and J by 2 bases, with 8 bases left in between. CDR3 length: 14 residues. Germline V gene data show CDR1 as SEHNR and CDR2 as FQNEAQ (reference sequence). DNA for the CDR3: TGTGCCAGCAGCTTAGATTCAGGGAACTATGGCTACACCTTC. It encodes CASSLDSGNYGYTF.

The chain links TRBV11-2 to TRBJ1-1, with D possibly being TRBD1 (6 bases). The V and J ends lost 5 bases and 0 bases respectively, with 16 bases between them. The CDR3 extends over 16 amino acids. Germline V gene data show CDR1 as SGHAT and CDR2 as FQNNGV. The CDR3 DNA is TGTGCCAGCAGCCCCCTTTCAGGGGTCCTGAACACTGAAGCTTTCTTT. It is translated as CASSPLSGVLNTEAFF.

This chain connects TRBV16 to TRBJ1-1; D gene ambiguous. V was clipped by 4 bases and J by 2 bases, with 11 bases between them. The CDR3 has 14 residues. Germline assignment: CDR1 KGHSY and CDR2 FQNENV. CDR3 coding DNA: TGTGCCAGCAGCCGATCGACGGGAAACACTGAAGCTTTCTTT. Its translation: CASSRSTGNTEAFF.

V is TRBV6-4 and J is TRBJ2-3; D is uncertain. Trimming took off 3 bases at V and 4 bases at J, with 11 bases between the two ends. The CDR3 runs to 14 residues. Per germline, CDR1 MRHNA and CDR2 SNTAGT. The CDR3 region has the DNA TGTGCCAGCAGTGAATCTACGCAAGCAGATACGCAGTATTTT. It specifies CASSESTQADTQYF.

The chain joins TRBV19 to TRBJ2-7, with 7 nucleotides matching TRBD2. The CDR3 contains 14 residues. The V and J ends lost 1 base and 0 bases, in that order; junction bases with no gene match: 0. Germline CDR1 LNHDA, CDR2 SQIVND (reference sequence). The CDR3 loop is CASSIAGGSYEQYF. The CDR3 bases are TGTGCCAGTAGTATAGCGGGGGGCTCCTACGAGCAGTACTTC. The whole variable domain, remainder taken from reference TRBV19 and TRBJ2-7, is DGGITQSPKYLFRKEGQNVTLSCEQNLNHDAMYWYRQDPGQGLRLIYYSQIVNDFQKGDIAEGYSVSREKKESFPLTVTSAQKNPTAFYLCASSIAGGSYEQYFGPGTRLTVT.

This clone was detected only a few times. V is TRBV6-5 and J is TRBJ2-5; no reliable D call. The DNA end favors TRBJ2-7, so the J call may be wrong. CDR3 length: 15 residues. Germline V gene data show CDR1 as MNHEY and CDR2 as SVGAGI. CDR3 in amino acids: CASSYRRGFGYEQYF. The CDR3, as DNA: TGTGCCAGCAGTTATAGGAGAGGTTTCGGGTACGAGCAGTACTTC.

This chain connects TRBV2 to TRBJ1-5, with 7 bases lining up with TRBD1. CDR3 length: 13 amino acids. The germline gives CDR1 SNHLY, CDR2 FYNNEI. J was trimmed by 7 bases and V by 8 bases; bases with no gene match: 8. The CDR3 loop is CASHDQGGQPQHF. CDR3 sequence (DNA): TGTGCCAGCCATGACCAGGGGGGCCAGCCCCAGCATTTT. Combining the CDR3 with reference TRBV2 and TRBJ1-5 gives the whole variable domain EPEVTQTPSHQVTQMGQEVILRCVPISNHLYFYWYRQILGQKVEFLVSFYNNEISEKSEIFDDQFSVERPDGSNFTLKIRSTKLEDSAMYFCASHDQGGQPQHFGDGTRLSIL.

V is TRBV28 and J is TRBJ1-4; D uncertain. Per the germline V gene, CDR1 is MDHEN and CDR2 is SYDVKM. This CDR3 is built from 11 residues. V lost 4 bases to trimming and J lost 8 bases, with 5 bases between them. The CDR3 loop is CASSSVEKLFF. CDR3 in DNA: TGTGCCAGCAGTTCCGTCGAAAAACTGTTTTTT.

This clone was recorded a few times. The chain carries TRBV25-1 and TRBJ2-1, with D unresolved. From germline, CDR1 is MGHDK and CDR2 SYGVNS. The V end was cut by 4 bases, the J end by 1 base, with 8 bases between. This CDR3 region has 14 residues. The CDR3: CASSGPQSYNEQFF. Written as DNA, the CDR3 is TGTGCCAGCAGTGGACCACAGTCCTACAATGAGCAGTTCTTC.

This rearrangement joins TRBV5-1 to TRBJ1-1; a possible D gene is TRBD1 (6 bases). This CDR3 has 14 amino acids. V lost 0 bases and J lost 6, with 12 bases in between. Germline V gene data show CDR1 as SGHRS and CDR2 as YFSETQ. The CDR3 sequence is CASSLAGTFAEAFF. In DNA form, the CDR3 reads TGCGCCAGCAGCTTGGCGGGGACATTTGCTGAAGCTTTCTTT.

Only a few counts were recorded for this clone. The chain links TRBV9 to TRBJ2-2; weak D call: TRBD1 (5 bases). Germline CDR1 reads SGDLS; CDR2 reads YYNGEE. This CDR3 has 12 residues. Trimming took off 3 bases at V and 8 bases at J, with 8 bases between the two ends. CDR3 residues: CASSDRWGELFF. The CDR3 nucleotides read TGTGCCAGCAGCGACAGGTGGGGGGAGCTGTTTTTT.

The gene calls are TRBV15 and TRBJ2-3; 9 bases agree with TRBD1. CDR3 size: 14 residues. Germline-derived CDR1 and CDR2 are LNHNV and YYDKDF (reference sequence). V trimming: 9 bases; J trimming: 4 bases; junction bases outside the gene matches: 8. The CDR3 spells CATTLDRGADTQYF. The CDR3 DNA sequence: TGTGCCACGACCCTAGACAGGGGGGCAGATACGCAGTATTTT.

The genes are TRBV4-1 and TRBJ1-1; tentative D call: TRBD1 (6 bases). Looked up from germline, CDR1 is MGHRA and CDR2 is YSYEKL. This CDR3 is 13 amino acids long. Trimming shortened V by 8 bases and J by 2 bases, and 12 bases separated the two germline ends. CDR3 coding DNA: TGCGCCAGCGGGCGGACAGTTAACACTGAAGCTTTCTTT. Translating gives CASGRTVNTEAFF.

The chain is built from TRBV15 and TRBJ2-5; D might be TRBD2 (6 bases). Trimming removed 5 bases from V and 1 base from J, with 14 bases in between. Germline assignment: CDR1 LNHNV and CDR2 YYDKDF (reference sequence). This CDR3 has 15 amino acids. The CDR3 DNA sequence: TGTGCCACCAGCGGGGGGTGGTCGGGCCAAGAGACCCAGTACTTC. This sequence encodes CATSGGWSGQETQYF.

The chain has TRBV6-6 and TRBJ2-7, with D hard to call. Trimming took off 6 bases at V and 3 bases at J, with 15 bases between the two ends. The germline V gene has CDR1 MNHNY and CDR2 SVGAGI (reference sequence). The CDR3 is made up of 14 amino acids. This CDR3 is CASSQSPRYYEQYF. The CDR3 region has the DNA TGTGCCAGCAGCCAATCGCCCAGGTACTACGAGCAGTACTTC.

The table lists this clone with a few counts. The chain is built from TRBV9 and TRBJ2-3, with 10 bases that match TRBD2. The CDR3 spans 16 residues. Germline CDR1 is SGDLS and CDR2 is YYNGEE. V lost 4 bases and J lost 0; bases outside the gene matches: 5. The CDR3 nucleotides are TGTGCCAGCAGCCCGGGACTAGCGTCTAGCACAGATACGCAGTATTTT. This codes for CASSPGLASSTDTQYF.

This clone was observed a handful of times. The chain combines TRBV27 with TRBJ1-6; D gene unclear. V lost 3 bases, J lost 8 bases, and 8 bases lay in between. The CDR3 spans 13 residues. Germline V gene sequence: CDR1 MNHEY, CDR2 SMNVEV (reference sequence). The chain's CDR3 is CASSFAQDSPLHF. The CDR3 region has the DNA TGTGCCAGCAGTTTTGCGCAGGATTCACCCCTCCACTTT.